This T cell receptor beta chain was captured by sequencing in a study of T cells in Graves' hyperthyroidism and ophthalmopathy. As for the study in general: Specimen type is peripheral blood, collected at initial diagnosis prior to any treatment.

TCR beta CDR3 sequences were amplified from RNA transcripts. The TCR CDR3 was amplified in a first-round RT-PCR using the HTBI primer set. TCRdb reanalysed the multiplex PCR reads using MiXCR and keeps one entry per CDR3 protein. The profile shows about 580,000 distinct CDR3 sequences, approximately 13% of them singletons. Germline values: CDR1 GTSNPN, CDR2 SVGIG (reference sequence). The CDR3 sequence is 15 residues long. The trim removed 2 bases at V and 0 bases at J, leaving 5 bases unmatched. The chain combines TRBV30 with TRBJ2-7; 9 bases fit TRBD1. The sequenced material came from blood. This sequence was found in a woman aged 30 to 39 with Graves' hyperthyroidism that later progressed to Graves' ophthalmopathy. The CDR3 DNA reads as TGTGCCTGGAGTCCACCGACAGGGGGCTCCTACGAGCAGTACTTC. Translation: CAWSPPTGGSYEQYF.